Following are 20 T cell receptor beta chains from one sample sequenced in a study of human T cells and chemical hapten exposure (dated by TCRdb to the early 2020s). The sample's time point label, decoded: pre-sensitization, week 0. Per the publication, the treatment or condition label means: therapeutic diphenylcyclopropenone sensitization with weekly scalp DPC. Libraries were built with RACE. The instrument given in TCRdb is NextSeq 500. TCRdb redid the processing of the public reads, applying fastp at Q25 and MiXCR, and retained in-frame beta chains. Each entry merges the rows of one CDR3 protein and shows their most common DNA and genes. This sample gives 250,000 to 300,000 distinct CDR3 sequences in total; around 7% of them show up just once. The top ten constitute 0.9% to 1.5% of the sample. The input for sequencing was whole blood, taken in connection with sensitization to the hapten diphenylcyclopropenone (DPC). Receptor source: a man between 18 and 29 years old with alopecia areata. Some clones in this sample may be carry-over from other donors' samples.

This clonotype was recorded at least ten times. The gene calls are TRBV10-3 and TRBJ2-7, with D uncertain. This CDR3 is 12 amino acids long. The V end lost 2 bases, the J end lost 2 bases, and 4 bases lay between the germline ends. Germline CDR1 ENHRY, CDR2 SYGVKD. Here the CDR3 reads CAISENTYEQYF. CDR3 in DNA: TGTGCCATCAGTGAGAATACCTACGAGCAGTACTTC.

This clonotype has just a few counts. The chain uses TRBV4-2 and TRBJ1-5; no reliable D call. The CDR3 consists of 14 residues. CDR1 is LGHNA, CDR2 YNFKEQ, per germline. V lost 1 base to trimming and J lost 1 base, with 5 bases between them. CDR3 region: CASSQVRSNQPQHF. The CDR3 region has the DNA TGTGCCAGCAGCCAAGTGAGGAGCAATCAGCCCCAGCATTTT.

The CDR3 bases are TGCGCCAGCAGCTCCGGACAGGGCGAAGAGACCCAGTACTTC. Its protein product is CASSSGQGEETQYF. The rearrangement links TRBV5-1 to TRBJ2-5, with 8 bases lining up with TRBD1. The germline V gene has CDR1 SGHRS and CDR2 YFSETQ. There are 14 residues in the CDR3. V dropped 3 bases and J dropped 3; count of bases not matched to a gene: 4.

The chain combines TRBV10-3 with TRBJ1-6, with D possibly TRBD1 on 5 matching bases. The CDR3 consists of 20 residues. Germline values: CDR1 ENHRY, CDR2 SYGVKD. Trimming cost V 8 bases and J 8 bases, with 34 bases left between them. The CDR3 sequence: CAIGLIVGPPAPIRDSPLHF. DNA of the CDR3: TGTGCCATCGGCCTTATTGTGGGACCCCCCGCCCCTATAAGAGATTCACCCCTCCACTTT.

This clonotype was seen a few times. This rearrangement joins TRBV7-2 to TRBJ1-3; 8 bases map to TRBD1. The CDR3 spans 15 residues. Germline V gene sequence: CDR1 SGHTA, CDR2 FQGNSA. V was clipped by 4 bases and J by 4 bases; unmatched bases: 6. The CDR3: CASSWVTGGGNTIYF. The DNA for the CDR3 is TGTGCCAGCAGCTGGGTTACAGGGGGAGGAAACACCATATATTTT.

The sample holds a few counts of this clonotype. J is TRBJ1-5 and V is TRBV28; D gene ambiguous. The CDR3 is made up of 16 amino acids. The V end lost 8 bases, the J end lost 0 bases, and 17 bases lay between the germline ends. Germline assignment: CDR1 MDHEN and CDR2 SYDVKM. The CDR3: CASLDSAELSNQPQHF. The CDR3 DNA follows: TGTGCCAGCCTTGACTCGGCAGAACTTAGCAATCAGCCCCAGCATTTT. The whole variable domain, remainder taken from reference TRBV28 and TRBJ1-5, is DVKVTQSSRYLVKRTGEKVFLECVQDMDHENMFWYRQDPGLGLRLIYFSYDVKMKEKGDIPEGYSVSREKKERFSLILESASTNQTSMYLCASLDSAELSNQPQHFGDGTRLSIL.

Notes on this clonotype: This sequence may be a read error, since a much larger clone differs from it by one base. V and J are TRBV9 and TRBJ1-1; D is unresolved. The CDR3 sequence is 14 residues long. CDR1 and CDR2 (germline): SGDLS, YYNGEE. V lost 5 bases, J lost 1 base, and 12 bases lay in between. As DNA, the CDR3 is TGTGCCAGCAGGCCCTACCCGAGGAACACTGAAGCTTTCTTT. Protein: CASRPYPRNTEAFF.

This clonotype was detected only a few times. This rearrangement joins TRBV24-1 to TRBJ2-1; TRBD2 might be the D (6 bases). V lost 7 bases, J lost 5 bases, and 11 bases lay in between. This CDR3 region has 13 residues. Germline loops: CDR1 KGHDR, CDR2 SFDVKD. CDR3 sequence: CATSGRVDNEQFF. The CDR3 bases are TGTGCCACCAGCGGGAGAGTCGACAATGAGCAGTTCTTC.

CDR3 bases: TGTGCCAGCAGCTTAGTTTGGTCGGGGGGGCCCTCCGGGGAGCTGTTTTTT. This gives the protein CASSLVWSGGPSGELFF. This chain links TRBV7-8 with TRBJ2-2; 8 bases agree with TRBD2. The CDR3 has 17 residues. CDR1 and CDR2 from the germline V gene are SGHVS and FQNEAQ. V was clipped by 1 base and J by 6 bases; unmatched bases: 10. The full variable domain, completed using reference TRBV7-8 and TRBJ2-2, is GAGVSQSPRYKVAKRGQDVALRCDPISGHVSLFWYQQALGQGPEFLTYFQNEAQLDKSGLPSDRFFAERPEGSVSTLKIQRTQQEDSAVYLCASSLVWSGGPSGELFFGEGSRLTVL.

CDR3 in amino acids: CASRAGRSYEQYV. Written as DNA, the CDR3 is TGTGCCAGCAGGGCAGGGAGATCCTACGAGCAGTACGTC. The V and J genes are TRBV6-2 or TRBV6-3 and TRBJ2-7; either TRBD1 or TRBD2 may fit D (5 bases each). The CDR3 extends over 13 amino acids. Germline CDR1 MNHEY, CDR2 SVGEGT. Trimming cost V 6 bases and J 1 base, with 10 bases left between them.

The chain is built from TRBV7-9 and TRBJ2-5; D unclear. Per the germline V gene, CDR1 is SEHNR and CDR2 is FQNEAQ (reference sequence). Between the trimmed V and J ends, which lost 2 bases and 1 base, there was a span of 8 bases. The CDR3 loop spans 14 amino acids. The CDR3 sequence is CASSLSGPQETQYF. The DNA of the CDR3 is TGTGCCAGCAGCTTAAGTGGTCCCCAAGAGACCCAGTACTTC.

V usage is TRBV7-2 and J usage is TRBJ2-1, with D possibly matching TRBD1 (5 bases). The CDR3 is 17 amino acids. Trimming left V 4 bases short and J 5 bases short, with 21 bases between. Germline lookup yields CDR1 SGHTA and CDR2 FQGNSA. CDR3 sequence (DNA): TGTGCCAGCAGCTCACTCCCGATAGGGGTTGACGACAATGAGCAGTTCTTC. This sequence encodes CASSSLPIGVDDNEQFF.

The chain couples TRBV7-9 to TRBJ2-1; D unclear. V shed 1 base and J shed 8 bases, with 18 bases lying between them. The CDR3 length is 16 residues. Germline V gives CDR1 SEHNR, CDR2 FQNEAQ (reference sequence). The CDR3 DNA sequence: TGTGCCAGCAGCTTAGGGACCATTTTAGGTGCGGATGAGCAGTTCTTC. Amino acids: CASSLGTILGADEQFF.

V usage is TRBV7-8 and J usage is TRBJ1-6; the D is unclear. The CDR3 is 13 amino acids. Trimming stripped 1 base from V and 11 bases from J, with 9 bases between. The germline CDR1 and CDR2 sequences are SGHVS and FQNEAQ. CDR3 sequence reads: CASSLDRNTPLHF. Written as DNA, the CDR3 is TGTGCCAGCAGCTTAGACAGAAATACACCCCTCCACTTT. Supplemented by reference TRBV7-8 and TRBJ1-6, the full variable domain reads GAGVSQSPRYKVAKRGQDVALRCDPISGHVSLFWYQQALGQGPEFLTYFQNEAQLDKSGLPSDRFFAERPEGSVSTLKIQRTQQEDSAVYLCASSLDRNTPLHFGNGTRLTVT.

This clonotype was seen only a few times. This rearrangement joins TRBV3-1 to TRBJ1-1; D is unresolved. CDR1 is LGHDT, CDR2 YNNKEL, per germline (reference sequence). Trimming shortened V by 0 bases and J by 6 bases, and 14 bases separated the two germline ends. CDR3 length: 15 amino acids. The CDR3 sequence is CASSQEKLPEPEAFF. CDR3 nucleotides: TGTGCCAGCAGCCAAGAGAAACTCCCAGAGCCTGAAGCTTTCTTT.

The chain uses TRBV6-5 and TRBJ2-7; D is unresolved. Trimming stripped 9 bases from V and 0 bases from J, with 9 bases between. The CDR3 runs 12 residues. The germline CDR1 and CDR2 sequences are MNHEY and SVGAGI. As DNA, the CDR3 is TGTGCCAGGCTAAACAGCTCCTACGAGCAGTACGTC. This codes for CARLNSSYEQYV.

This clonotype was counted between two and nine times. The chain combines TRBV28 with TRBJ1-1; TRBD1 matches at 7 bases. The germline CDR1 and CDR2 sequences are MDHEN and SYDVKM. CDR3 length: 14 residues. V gave up 3 bases and J gave up 7 bases; unmatched junction bases: 8. CDR3 sequence reads: CASSFPLTGNEAFF. The CDR3 bases are TGTGCCAGCAGTTTCCCTCTGACAGGGAATGAAGCTTTCTTT.

This clonotype was found many times. V and J are TRBV28 and TRBJ2-7; perhaps TRBD1 as D (5 bases). The V end was cut by 5 bases, the J end by 4 bases, with 12 bases between. Germline CDR1 reads MDHEN; CDR2 reads SYDVKM. This CDR3 region has 13 residues. The CDR3, as DNA: TGTGCCAGCAGTCCAGGACACGGTTACGAGCAGTACTTC. It translates to CASSPGHGYEQYF.

This clonotype was seen a few times. The rearrangement uses TRBV20-1 and TRBJ2-2; 7 bases are shared with TRBD1. V trimming: 0 bases; J trimming: 1 base; junction bases outside the gene matches: 5. Germline assignment: CDR1 DFQATT and CDR2 SNEGSKA (reference sequence). This CDR3 is 16 amino acids long. CDR3 loop: CSAREIRTGNTGELFF. The CDR3 nucleotides read TGCAGTGCTAGAGAGATAAGGACAGGGAACACCGGGGAGCTGTTTTTT.

This clonotype has a handful of counts. The genes are TRBV7-3 and TRBJ2-5; perhaps TRBD2 as D (5 bases). Trimming left V 5 bases short and J 3 bases short, with 10 bases between. The CDR3 is 13 amino acids. Germline CDR1 reads SGHTA; CDR2 reads FQGTGA. CDR3 sequence reads: CASSPDGEETQYF. Here the CDR3 DNA reads TGTGCCAGCAGCCCTGACGGGGAAGAGACCCAGTACTTC.